The clone carrying this T cell receptor beta chain showed up many times. Time point: sample taken at primary tumor resection. Untreated early-stage non-small cell lung cancer patients, 70 to 85 in total, were the donors. Unsorted samples of tumor, nontumor lung or frozen PBMC had their whole RNA sequenced. CDR3 length equals 15 residues. Germline V lookup: CDR1 KGHDR, CDR2 SFDVKD. V lost 3 bases and J lost 4, with 14 bases in between. The data stem from a study of spatial heterogeneity in lung cancer. In the study overall: More beta-chain than alpha-chain sequences were consistently detected.

Unique molecular identifiers, one per molecule, were present on every TCR cDNA molecule. A single record per CDR3 protein comes from TCRdb applying MiXCR to the 5' RACE reads. The sample records 40,000 or so distinct CDR3 sequences, 6.5% to 9.5% being singletons. This clonotype originated in a male donor with early-stage non-small cell lung cancer. Sequenced here: PBMCs, sampled at surgery. The chain links TRBV24-1 to TRBJ2-5; a weak D match, TRBD2 (5 bases). As DNA, the CDR3 is TGTGCCACCAGTGATGAGAAGGAGGCGAGAGAGACCCAGTACTTC. This codes for CATSDEKEARETQYF.